The rows below give T cell receptor beta chains drawn from one sample of a study of vaccination and CD4 T cells after COVID-19. Which antigens these TCRs recognize remains unknown. TCRdb fed the PCR reads into MiXCR, producing one record per CDR3 protein. Counted here are approximately 24,000 distinct CDR3 sequences, approximately 28% occurring once; the ten biggest clones make up less than 9%. The material was CD4+ T cells from blood, cultured in vitro, obtained about 7 months after SARS-CoV-2 vaccination. These receptors came from a human donor who had recovered from COVID-19. CDR3s include the opening cysteine and the closing phenylalanine or tryptophan. Each record gives: CDR3 protein, CDR3 DNA, clone size, V gene, J gene, D gene. D genes are given only for firm matches. Some rows mark clone size as missing; the rest say once, few, many or name a class of expanded clone.

CASSPPSGELFF,TGTGCCAGCAGCCCACCCTCCGGGGAGCTGTTTTTT,-,TRBV7-2,TRBJ2-2,-
CASKPGTGYGYTF,TGTGCCAGCAAACCCGGGACAGGGTATGGCTACACCTTC,-,TRBV27,TRBJ1-2,TRBD1
CASSQDRGRNEQFF,TGTGCCAGCTCCCAAGACAGGGGCCGAAATGAGCAGTTCTTC,-,TRBV18,TRBJ2-1,TRBD1
CASGRWGEQYF,TGTGCCAGCGGGAGGTGGGGCGAGCAGTACTTC,-,TRBV6-2/TRBV6-3,TRBJ2-7,-
CSVVPDYTEAFF,TGCAGCGTTGTTCCAGATTATACTGAAGCTTTCTTT,-,TRBV29-1,TRBJ1-1,-
CASSRDAPQGYEQYF,TGTGCCAGCAGCCGCGACGCGCCACAGGGCTACGAGCAGTACTTC,-,TRBV6-1,TRBJ2-7,-
CASSFHDRVNTEAFF,TGTGCCAGCAGTTTTCATGACCGAGTGAACACTGAAGCTTTCTTT,-,TRBV28,TRBJ1-1,-
CSARVPGENIQYF,TGCAGTGCTAGAGTCCCAGGGGAAAACATTCAGTACTTC,few,TRBV20-1,TRBJ2-4,-
CSAIAGYSYNEQFF,TGCAGTGCTATAGCGGGTTACTCCTACAATGAGCAGTTCTTC,once,TRBV20-1,TRBJ2-1,TRBD2
CASSQGGYEQYF,TGTGCCAGCAGCCAAGGGGGCTACGAGCAGTACTTC,-,TRBV14,TRBJ2-7,-
CASKNTEAFF,TGTGCCAGCAAGAACACTGAAGCTTTCTTT,-,TRBV7-9,TRBJ1-1,-
CASSLMFDRGIEQFF,TGTGCCAGCAGCTTGATGTTCGACAGGGGAATTGAGCAGTTCTTC,-,TRBV5-4,TRBJ2-1,TRBD1
CASDPNTGELFF,TGTGCCAGCGACCCCAACACCGGGGAGCTGTTTTTT,-,TRBV6-2/TRBV6-3,TRBJ2-2,-
CSAGGLAGDFWEQYF,TGCAGTGCTGGGGGACTAGCGGGTGACTTCTGGGAGCAGTACTTC,few,TRBV20-1,TRBJ2-7,TRBD2
CASSLGTYGIETQYF,TGTGCCAGCAGCTTAGGGACATACGGAATAGAGACCCAGTACTTC,many,TRBV7-8,TRBJ2-5,-
CASSYLTLALRQVDTQYF,TGTGCCAGCAGTTACTTGACCCTGGCTCTCCGACAGGTAGATACGCAGTATTTT,-,TRBV6-5,TRBJ2-3,-
CASSFTAVRSSGANVLTF,TGTGCCAGCAGTTTCACGGCAGTGAGAAGCTCTGGGGCCAACGTCCTGACTTTC,-,TRBV7-2,TRBJ2-6,-
CASSLAGISNEQYF,TGTGCCAGCAGCTTGGCAGGGATTAGCAACGAGCAGTACTTC,-,TRBV5-4,TRBJ2-7,-
CSARRGQGSSYNEQFF,TGCAGTGCTAGGAGAGGACAGGGTAGCTCCTACAATGAGCAGTTCTTC,-,TRBV20-1,TRBJ2-1,TRBD1
CAISEAGPTEAFF,TGTGCCATCAGTGAAGCAGGGCCTACTGAAGCTTTCTTT,few,TRBV10-3,TRBJ1-1,-
CASSPAGGSTDTQYF,TGTGCCAGCAGTCCGGCGGGAGGAAGCACAGATACGCAGTATTTT,-,TRBV27,TRBJ2-3,TRBD2
CASSLSRSSYNSPLHF,TGTGCCAGCAGTTTATCCAGGAGCTCCTATAATTCACCCCTCCACTTT,-,TRBV28,TRBJ1-6,-
CASSEWTSGVTYEQYF,TGTGCCAGCAGTGAGTGGACTAGCGGGGTTACCTACGAGCAGTACTTC,-,TRBV6-1,TRBJ2-7,TRBD2
CSAGQSRGTQYF,TGCAGTGCTGGCCAATCCAGGGGGACCCAGTACTTC,few,TRBV20-1,TRBJ2-5,-
CASSLGLAGEETQYF,TGTGCCAGCAGCTTAGGACTAGCGGGAGAAGAGACCCAGTACTTC,-,TRBV7-9,TRBJ2-5,TRBD2
CSASEHTGELFF,TGCAGTGCTAGCGAGCACACCGGGGAGCTGTTTTTT,-,TRBV20-1,TRBJ2-2,-
CATSGSSGRDHLSTDTQYF,TGTGCCACCAGTGGTTCTAGCGGGAGGGACCACCTTAGCACAGATACGCAGTATTTT,-,TRBV24-1,TRBJ2-3,TRBD2
CATSDLLPGQGFRYTF,TGTGCCACCAGTGATTTGTTGCCGGGACAGGGGTTTCGCTACACCTTC,few,TRBV24-1,TRBJ1-2,TRBD1
CASTRGGHQPQHF,TGTGCCAGCACCCGGGGTGGTCATCAGCCCCAGCATTTT,-,TRBV28,TRBJ1-5,-
CASSLAGGGSYEQYF,TGTGCCAGCAGTTTAGCGGGGGGTGGTTCCTACGAGCAGTACTTC,few,TRBV28,TRBJ2-7,TRBD2
CATTGLGLAVPDEQFF,TGTGCCACCACTGGTTTGGGTCTAGCGGTTCCAGATGAGCAGTTCTTC,once,TRBV19,TRBJ2-1,TRBD2
CSASPRTSRGYNEQFF,TGCAGTGCTAGTCCCCGGACCTCAAGGGGCTACAATGAGCAGTTCTTC,few,TRBV20-1,TRBJ2-1,-
CATAHPRSYGYTF,TGTGCCACCGCGCACCCCAGGAGCTATGGCTACACCTTC,few,TRBV24-1,TRBJ1-2,-
CASSLRGRANNEQFF,TGTGCCAGCAGTTTGCGCGGGAGGGCCAACAATGAGCAGTTCTTC,-,TRBV6-5,TRBJ2-1,TRBD2
CASGMRLAGVADTQYF,TGTGCCAGCGGCATGCGGCTAGCGGGAGTGGCAGATACGCAGTATTTT,few,TRBV6-4,TRBJ2-3,TRBD2
CSATTGDKGKLFF,TGCAGTGCGACTACAGGGGATAAGGGAAAACTGTTTTTT,-,TRBV20-1,TRBJ1-4,TRBD1
CASSIDTSRETQYF,TGTGCCAGTAGTATAGATACCAGTCGAGAGACCCAGTACTTC,-,TRBV19,TRBJ2-5,-
CSAGRNLNTEAFF,TGCAGTGCTGGACGGAACTTGAACACTGAAGCTTTCTTT,few,TRBV20-1,TRBJ1-1,-
CASSPQDLSTYGYTF,TGTGCCAGCAGCCCTCAAGATCTGAGTACCTATGGCTACACCTTC,-,TRBV7-9,TRBJ1-2,-
CASSPTSGGVYEQYF,TGTGCCAGCTCGCCGACTAGCGGAGGGGTCTACGAGCAGTACTTC,-,TRBV28,TRBJ2-7,TRBD2
CASRTDSRQFF,TGTGCCAGCAGAACGGATTCTCGGCAGTTCTTC,few,TRBV28,TRBJ2-1,-
CASSEADTQYF,TGCGCCAGCAGTGAAGCAGATACGCAGTATTTT,few,TRBV10-1,TRBJ2-3,-
CASSFARLAANEQFF,TGTGCCAGCAGCTTCGCACGACTAGCGGCAAATGAGCAGTTCTTC,few,TRBV7-8,TRBJ2-1,TRBD2
CASSPRGGSYEQYF,TGTGCCAGCAGCCCGAGGGGCGGGTCCTACGAGCAGTACTTC,few,TRBV7-8,TRBJ2-7,-
CASSFGSSGSYNEQFF,TGTGCTAGCAGCTTTGGTTCTAGCGGTTCCTACAATGAGCAGTTCTTC,-,TRBV7-6,TRBJ2-1,TRBD2
CASSMNMIGYTF,TGTGCCAGCAGTATGAATATGATTGGCTACACCTTC,-,TRBV12-3/TRBV12-4,TRBJ1-2,-
CASSGRTGPFSGANVLTF,TGTGCCAGCAGCGGGCGGACAGGGCCCTTCTCTGGGGCCAACGTCCTGACTTTC,few,TRBV7-3,TRBJ2-6,TRBD1
CASSYPSGGGTDTQYF,TGTGCCAGCAGCTACCCCTCGGGGGGGGGCACAGATACGCAGTATTTT,few,TRBV7-9,TRBJ2-3,TRBD2
CAAQRAWTGGTDTQYF,TGTGCCGCCCAAAGAGCATGGACAGGGGGCACAGATACGCAGTATTTT,few,TRBV10-3,TRBJ2-3,TRBD1
CASSPTGANQPQHF,TGTGCCAGCAGCCCGACAGGGGCTAATCAGCCCCAGCATTTT,-,TRBV6-1,TRBJ1-5,TRBD1
CSVDGSYGYTF,TGCAGCGTGGACGGATCCTATGGCTACACCTTC,few,TRBV29-1,TRBJ1-2,-
CASTPGALNYGYTF,TGTGCCAGCACCCCAGGGGCGCTTAACTATGGCTACACCTTC,few,TRBV6-1,TRBJ1-2,-
CSVADETQYF,TGCAGCGTTGCTGACGAGACCCAGTACTTC,few,TRBV29-1,TRBJ2-5,-
CASSPGLNNEQFF,TGTGCCAGCAGCCCCGGTTTGAACAATGAGCAGTTCTTC,-,TRBV7-7,TRBJ2-1,-
CASSPRAGNTIYF,TGTGCCAGCAGTCCGAGGGCTGGAAACACCATATATTTT,once,TRBV28,TRBJ1-3,-
CATSLPKGAYNEQFF,TGTGCCACCAGTCTGCCCAAGGGCGCCTACAATGAGCAGTTCTTC,-,TRBV24-1,TRBJ2-1,-
CASSPTTGGAYGYTF,TGTGCCAGCAGTCCAACCACAGGGGGGGCATATGGCTACACCTTC,few,TRBV28,TRBJ1-2,TRBD1
CASSYSPYKTSGRPGANVLTF,TGTGCCAGCAGTTACTCACCTTACAAGACTAGCGGGAGACCTGGGGCCAACGTCCTGACTTTC,-,TRBV6-2/TRBV6-3,TRBJ2-6,TRBD2
CSARGGLNTGELFF,TGCAGTGCTAGAGGGGGCTTGAACACCGGGGAGCTGTTTTTT,-,TRBV20-1,TRBJ2-2,-